Each of the 17 T cell receptor beta chains below was sequenced from the same sample in a study of blood T cell repertoires in COVID-19. Measured with immunoSEQ multiplex PCR; TCRdb has only the in-frame clones, and not every one. This table has tens of thousands of clones, around 88% appearing once. Source material: peripheral blood. The receptors originated from a man aged 55 to 70 with acute or convalescent COVID-19.

This clone was counted only a few times. CDR3: CASSLARLRAETQYF. The CDR3 DNA follows: TGCGCCAGCAGCTTGGCCCGTTTACGAGCGGAGACCCAGTACTTC. The V call is TRBV5-1, the J call TRBJ2-5, with no clear D. The germline V and J ends were trimmed by 0 bases and 5 bases, with 14 bases remaining between them. The CDR3 spans 15 residues. Germline CDR1 SGHRS, CDR2 YFSETQ.

This clone appeared once. For the CDR3, the DNA is TGTGCCAGCAGCATGCCGGCGGGAATGGCTTTCTTT. It specifies CASSMPAGMAFF. V gene TRBV9 combines with J gene TRBJ1-1, with D unclear. This CDR3 is 12 amino acids long. CDR1 is SGDLS, CDR2 YYNGEE, per germline. V lost 4 bases to trimming and J lost 11 bases, with 15 bases between them.

V gene TRBV6-5 combines with J gene TRBJ1-5, with 8 bases lining up with TRBD1. CDR3 length: 15 residues. Germline-derived CDR1 and CDR2 are MNHEY and SVGAGI. The J segment lost 7 bases and the V segment lost 6 bases, leaving 11 bases of the junction unmatched. This chain's CDR3 is CASSRQGALGQPQHF. The CDR3, as DNA: TGTGCCAGCAGCCGCCAGGGGGCATTGGGACAGCCCCAGCATTTT.

The rearrangement links TRBV7-2 to TRBJ1-5, with 7 bases that match TRBD1. The CDR3 has 15 amino acids. Per germline, CDR1 SGHTA and CDR2 FQGNSA. The ends lost 4 bases at V and 5 bases at J; junction bases unmatched: 8. The CDR3 loop reads CASSSGGGGDQPQHF. The DNA for the CDR3 is TGTGCCAGCAGCTCAGGAGGGGGCGGCGATCAGCCCCAGCATTTT.

The chain employs TRBV15 and TRBJ1-2; 11 bases map to TRBD1. Trimming removed 0 bases from V and 3 bases from J; junction bases left unmatched: 6. The CDR3 is 17 residues long. Per the germline V gene, CDR1 is LNHNV and CDR2 is YYDKDF (reference sequence). The CDR3 region is CATSRDRGQGADYGYTF. In DNA form, the CDR3 reads TGTGCCACCAGCAGAGATCGAGGACAGGGGGCGGACTATGGCTACACCTTC.

The CDR3: CASSWGGGNGYTF. CDR3 DNA sequence: TGTGCCAGCAGTTGGGGCGGGGGGAATGGCTACACCTTC. The chain uses TRBV27 and TRBJ1-2, with D perhaps TRBD1 (5 bases). The V gene lost 4 bases and the J gene lost 6 bases, with 12 bases spanning the gap. Germline CDR1 is MNHEY and CDR2 is SMNVEV (reference sequence). CDR3 length equals 13 residues.

This clone has just a few counts. The chain's CDR3 is CASGQGRALLGSYNSPLHF. Here the CDR3 DNA reads TGTGCTAGTGGGCAGGGAAGGGCCCTTTTGGGCTCCTATAATTCACCCCTCCACTTT. The J gene is TRBJ1-6, the V gene TRBV12-5; D may be TRBD1 (5 bases). The V end lost 6 bases, the J end lost 0 bases, and 21 bases lay between the germline ends. CDR1 LGHNT and CDR2 FRNRAP come from the germline V gene. The CDR3 loop spans 19 amino acids.

In nucleotides, the CDR3 is TGTGCCAGCAGCCAAGATTACGGACTAGTCACAGATACGCAGTATTTT. Protein: CASSQDYGLVTDTQYF. The V call is TRBV14, the J call TRBJ2-3, with 7 bases that match TRBD2. There are 16 residues in the CDR3. Germline V gives CDR1 SGHDN, CDR2 FVKESK. Trimming cost V 0 bases and J 2 bases; bases outside gene matches: 5.

This clone was observed a handful of times. The rearrangement uses TRBV10-2 and TRBJ2-7, with TRBD2 identical over 10 bases. The CDR3 spans 16 residues. Germline V lookup: CDR1 WSHSY, CDR2 SAAADI. The V gene end was trimmed by 4 bases and the J gene end by 2 bases; junction bases not matched to a gene: 8. The CDR3 coding sequence is TGCGCCAGCAGTGTGGGTAGCGGGAGGAGGACCTACGAGCAGTACTTC. Translation gives CASSVGSGRRTYEQYF.

This clone has a single count. V usage is TRBV18 and J usage is TRBJ2-7; TRBD1 matches at 8 bases. Per germline, CDR1 KGHSH and CDR2 LQKENI. CDR3 length: 16 residues. V gave up 5 bases and J gave up 5 bases; unmatched junction bases: 14. The CDR3 loop is CASSSLPGQGPDEQYF. The CDR3 bases are TGTGCCAGCTCATCCCTCCCTGGACAGGGCCCCGACGAGCAGTACTTC.

V usage is TRBV6-2 or TRBV6-3 and J usage is TRBJ1-5, with 8 positions matching TRBD1. The CDR3 is made up of 18 amino acids. The V gene's germline CDR1 is MNHEY and CDR2 SVGEGT. V was pared by 2 bases and J by 0 bases, with 9 bases of the junction left unmatched. CDR3 DNA sequence: TGTGCCAGCAGTTACGATCAGGGGGCCGTCCATAGCAATCAGCCCCAGCATTTT. The encoded protein is CASSYDQGAVHSNQPQHF.

The V call is TRBV5-1, the J call TRBJ2-5, with 7 bases identical to TRBD1. Per the germline V gene, CDR1 is SGHRS and CDR2 is YFSETQ. V gave up 5 bases and J gave up 5 bases; unmatched junction bases: 15. This CDR3 has 16 residues. CDR3 loop: CASRDRDSYFLETQYF. CDR3 sequence (DNA): TGCGCCAGCAGGGACCGGGACAGTTACTTCCTGGAGACCCAGTACTTC. The complete variable domain, with remaining parts taken from reference TRBV5-1 and TRBJ2-5, reads KAGVTQTPRYLIKTRGQQVTLSCSPISGHRSVSWYQQTPGQGLQFLFEYFSETQRNKGNFPGRFSGRQFSNSRSEMNVSTLELGDSALYLCASRDRDSYFLETQYFGPGTRLLVL.

Only a few counts were recorded for this clone. This chain connects TRBV5-4 to TRBJ2-7; 7 bases line up with TRBD1. The trim removed 2 bases at V and 3 bases at J, leaving 5 bases unmatched. The CDR3 totals 14 residues. Germline V lookup: CDR1 SGHNT, CDR2 YYREEE (reference sequence). The CDR3 bases are TGTGCCAGCAGCTTCCAAGACAGGGTCTACGAGCAGTACTTC. It encodes CASSFQDRVYEQYF.

This chain joins TRBV24-1 and TRBJ2-3, with 8 positions matching TRBD1. CDR3 length equals 15 residues. Germline CDR1 is KGHDR and CDR2 is SFDVKD. V gave up 4 bases and J gave up 1 base; unmatched junction bases: 3. In DNA, the CDR3 is TGTGCCACCAGTGACCCGGGACAGGGCACAGATACGCAGTATTTT. It specifies CATSDPGQGTDTQYF.

The chain uses TRBV27 and TRBJ2-1; TRBD2 agrees at 12 bases. V lost 4 bases, J lost 6 bases, and 7 bases stayed unmatched. Germline lookup yields CDR1 MNHEY and CDR2 SMNVEV (reference sequence). CDR3 length: 16 residues. The CDR3 loop is CASSSSGLAGSNEQFF. The DNA of the CDR3 is TGTGCCAGCAGTTCCTCGGGACTAGCGGGCTCCAATGAGCAGTTCTTC.

The rearrangement links TRBV18 to TRBJ2-7, with D possibly being TRBD1 (5 bases). Germline V gives CDR1 KGHSH, CDR2 LQKENI. CDR3 length: 13 residues. Trimming cost V 3 bases and J 5 bases, with 11 bases left between them. The CDR3 reads CASSPGRAHEQYF. The CDR3 bases are TGTGCCAGCTCACCCGGCAGGGCCCACGAGCAGTACTTC.

J is TRBJ1-3 and V is TRBV5-1; D gene unclear. The V end was cut by 4 bases, the J end by 0 bases, with 20 bases between. The germline V gene encodes CDR1 SGHRS and CDR2 YFSETQ. There are 18 residues in the CDR3. This CDR3 is CASSGGPSGSISGNTIYF. The CDR3 coding sequence is TGCGCCAGCAGCGGCGGCCCTTCCGGCTCCATCTCTGGAAACACCATATATTTT.